This T cell receptor beta chain originates from a study of cytomegalovirus exposure and HLA in healthy donors. Study in general: The 120 or so validation repertoires used the same platform as the 666 first-cohort repertoires, a later analysis reported.

The donors were part of the validation cohort of more than 90 subjects. That cohort was separate from the first cohort, which comprised 500 to 850 subjects. The method was immunoSEQ multiplex PCR; TCRdb's version includes in-frame clones alone and lacks a portion of them. The sample carries some 140,000 clones, 86% recorded once. General observations from the study: Rare sequences made up most TCRs, while some public TCRs were found in many donors.

This CDR3 is built from 15 residues. Germline V gene sequence: CDR1 LNHDA, CDR2 SQIVND (reference sequence). Trimming cost V 5 bases and J 2 bases; bases outside gene matches: 6. This clone has a single count. What it binds is not known. The sequenced sample was PBMCs. This clonotype originated in a young man in good health and CMV-seronegative. The rearrangement uses TRBV19 and TRBJ2-1; 7 nucleotides line up with TRBD2. CDR3 loop: CASSGSGNTYNEQFF. Here the CDR3 DNA reads TGTGCCAGTAGTGGAAGCGGGAACACCTACAATGAGCAGTTCTTC.